These 32 T cell receptor beta chains were sequenced from one sample in a study of blood T cell repertoires in COVID-19. The protocol was immunoSEQ multiplex PCR, while the TCRdb copy is restricted to in-frame clones and leaves out a portion. The table includes around 620,000 clones, just under 90% detected once. Input material: peripheral blood. All receptors derive from a young woman with acute or convalescent COVID-19.

The gene calls are TRBV7-8 and TRBJ1-5; D is possibly TRBD1 (5 bases). From germline, CDR1 is SGHVS and CDR2 FQNEAQ. Trimming took off 1 base at V and 10 bases at J, with 17 bases between the two ends. This CDR3 contains 15 residues. The CDR3 spells CASSLVSQARAPQHF. The CDR3 DNA is TGTGCCAGCAGCTTAGTGTCACAGGCTAGAGCCCCCCAGCATTTT.

This clone appeared once. This chain uses TRBV29-1 with TRBJ2-3; 8 positions match TRBD2. Germline V gene sequence: CDR1 SQVTM, CDR2 ANQGSEA. Germline trimming cut 6 bases from V and 8 bases from J; bases unmatched to any gene: 7. The CDR3 totals 12 residues. The CDR3 DNA is TGCAGCGTCTCGGGGGGGCCGGGTACGCAGTATTTT. It encodes CSVSGGPGTQYF.

This clone was observed a single time. The chain joins TRBV5-1 to TRBJ2-3; D might be TRBD2 (5 bases). The CDR3 is 14 amino acids. CDR1 SGHRS and CDR2 YFSETQ come from the germline V gene. Trimming pared 2 bases from V and 4 bases from J, leaving 11 bases between. The CDR3 region has the DNA TGCGCCAGCAGCTTAGACCCTAGCCCAGATACGCAGTATTTT. This encodes CASSLDPSPDTQYF.

The chain carries TRBV23-1 and TRBJ1-1, with TRBD1 identical over 7 bases. TRBV23-1 falls under the ORF class, with uncertain function. The CDR3 extends over 17 amino acids. After removal of 0 bases from V and 0 bases from J, the junction contained 7 bases not matched to a gene. DNA of the CDR3: TGCGCCAGCAGTCAATCGGAAAGGGGGCCCGTGAACACTGAAGCTTTCTTT. Its translation is CASSQSERGPVNTEAFF.

The chain employs TRBV6-1 and TRBJ1-1; 11 nucleotides match TRBD1. Germline CDR1 is MNHNS and CDR2 is SASEGT. The V segment lost 4 bases and the J segment 3 bases; nucleotides outside the gene matches: 10. This CDR3 spans 17 amino acids. This chain's CDR3 is CASSALGTGGRYTEAFF. CDR3 nucleotide sequence: TGTGCCAGCAGTGCACTAGGGACAGGGGGACGTTACACTGAAGCTTTCTTT.

The genes are TRBV14 and TRBJ1-1, with D uncertain. This CDR3 is built from 17 residues. V lost 0 bases and J lost 0, with 14 bases in between. Germline V CDR1 and CDR2: SGHDN, FVKESK. As DNA, the CDR3 is TGTGCCAGCAGCCAAGATTGGCCCAGTGTAATGAACACTGAAGCTTTCTTT. It specifies CASSQDWPSVMNTEAFF. The complete variable domain, with remaining parts taken from reference TRBV14 and TRBJ1-1, reads EAGVTQFPSHSVIEKGQTVTLRCDPISGHDNLYWYRRVMGKEIKFLLHFVKESKQDESGMPNNRFLAERTGGTYSTLKVQPAELEDSGVYFCASSQDWPSVMNTEAFFGQGTRLTVV.

This clone was seen just once. This rearrangement joins TRBV3-1 (or the pseudogene TRBV3-2) to TRBJ1-1, with D unclear. Germline V gives CDR1 LGHDT, CDR2 YNNKEL (reference sequence). The CDR3 covers 14 residues. The V gene lost 5 bases and the J gene lost 5 bases, with 15 bases spanning the gap. CDR3 sequence reads: CASSAQNSGTEAFF. The CDR3 DNA reads TGTGCCAGCAGCGCGCAGAACAGCGGAACTGAAGCTTTCTTT.

The chain has TRBV3-1 (or the pseudogene TRBV3-2) and TRBJ1-2; perhaps TRBD1 as D (5 bases). The germline V gene has CDR1 LGHDT and CDR2 YNNKEL (reference sequence). V gave up 9 bases and J gave up 0 bases, with 17 bases separating them. This CDR3 region has 15 residues. CDR3 region: CASLGTPYTNYGYTF. CDR3 DNA: TGTGCCAGTTTGGGGACTCCTTATACTAACTATGGCTACACCTTC.

The rearrangement links TRBV30 to TRBJ2-7; D is possibly TRBD2 (5 bases). Germline lookup yields CDR1 GTSNPN and CDR2 SVGIG (reference sequence). V lost 0 bases to trimming and J lost 4 bases, with 13 bases between them. The CDR3 consists of 14 residues. The CDR3 spells CAWSVPSGYYEQYF. In DNA form, the CDR3 reads TGTGCCTGGAGTGTTCCTTCGGGGTATTACGAGCAGTACTTC.

CDR3 amino acids: CASSLTGVENTEAFF. The CDR3 coding sequence is TGCGCCAGCAGCTTGACCGGGGTTGAGAACACTGAAGCTTTCTTT. The rearrangement joins TRBV5-1 to TRBJ1-1, with unresolved D. This CDR3 has 15 residues. V was shortened by 1 base and J by 1 base, with 11 bases between the two germline ends. The germline gives CDR1 SGHRS, CDR2 YFSETQ.

The table lists this clone with a count of one. The rearrangement uses TRBV4-3 and TRBJ2-1; TRBD2 matches at 11 bases. Germline CDR1 and CDR2: LGHNA and YSLEER. The CDR3 contains 16 residues. Trimming removed 4 bases from V and 4 bases from J; junction bases left unmatched: 6. The CDR3 DNA reads as TGCGCCAGCAGCCCCCTTAGCGGGGGGGATTACAATGAGCAGTTCTTC. It translates to CASSPLSGGDYNEQFF.

The chain employs TRBV7-9 and TRBJ2-1, with 12 bases that match TRBD1. The J segment lost 8 bases and the V segment lost 3 bases, leaving 5 bases of the junction unmatched. The CDR3 contains 15 residues. Germline V CDR1 and CDR2: SEHNR, FQNEAQ (reference sequence). Here the CDR3 DNA reads TGTGCCAGCAGCTTGGACCGGGACAGGGGGCATGAGCAGTTCTTC. Translation: CASSLDRDRGHEQFF.

V usage is TRBV6-6 and J usage is TRBJ1-1; D is possibly TRBD1 (5 bases). Germline V CDR1 and CDR2: MNHNY, SVGAGI (reference sequence). Trimming removed 8 bases from V and 1 base from J, with 11 bases in between. The CDR3 has 13 residues. DNA of the CDR3: TGTGCCAGCGCCGGGACTAAGAACACTGAAGCTTTCTTT. It codes for CASAGTKNTEAFF.

V usage is TRBV6-6 and J usage is TRBJ2-7; the D gene is possibly TRBD1 (5 bases). The V end was cut by 6 bases, the J end by 1 base, with 13 bases between. This CDR3 spans 14 amino acids. CDR1 is MNHNY, CDR2 SVGAGI, per germline (reference sequence). CDR3 sequence (DNA): TGTGCCAGCAGCCAAGAGTCAGGGTCCTACGAGCAGTACTTC. Its translation: CASSQESGSYEQYF.

The rearrangement joins TRBV13 to TRBJ1-2; no firm D call. The ends were cut back, 0 bases at V and 4 bases at J, with 12 bases in the middle. Germline V lookup: CDR1 PRHDT, CDR2 FYEKMQ (reference sequence). CDR3 length: 15 amino acids. CDR3 sequence (DNA): TGTGCCAGCAGCTTAGGGGGGAGACTCATCTATGGCTACACCTTC. Protein: CASSLGGRLIYGYTF.

The chain recombines TRBV6-1 with TRBJ2-7; tentative D call: TRBD2 (6 bases). Germline lookup yields CDR1 MNHNS and CDR2 SASEGT. This CDR3 is 16 amino acids long. Deletions cut 1 base from V and 1 base from J, with 14 bases between. CDR3 amino acids: CASSEEVGDSSYEQYF. CDR3 coding DNA: TGTGCCAGCAGTGAAGAGGTCGGGGACTCGTCCTACGAGCAGTACTTC.

The rearrangement uses TRBV30 and TRBJ2-7; a possible D gene is TRBD2 (6 bases). Germline CDR1 is GTSNPN and CDR2 is SVGIG (reference sequence). The length of the CDR3 is 16 residues. V dropped 4 bases and J dropped 3 bases, with 22 bases sitting between them. The DNA of the CDR3 is TGTGCCTGGATTCCGAAGGGACTTGGAAGACACTACGAGCAGTACTTC. The encoded protein is CAWIPKGLGRHYEQYF.

V gene TRBV18 combines with J gene TRBJ2-5; D is undetermined. The CDR3 has 16 residues. Germline V gene lookup returns CDR1 KGHSH and CDR2 LQKENI. The V end was cut by 4 bases, the J end by 4 bases, with 19 bases between. CDR3 region: CASSLTATPIIETQYF. CDR3 DNA: TGTGCCAGCTCACTTACCGCGACACCCATTATAGAGACCCAGTACTTC.

The chain is built from TRBV12-3 or TRBV12-4 and TRBJ1-2; maybe TRBD1 (5 bases). Trimming removed 6 bases at V and 4 bases at J, with 12 bases between. CDR3 length: 13 residues. DNA for the CDR3: TGTGCCAGCAGCCCGCAGGGCACCTATGGCTACACCTTC. Protein sequence: CASSPQGTYGYTF.

This rearrangement joins TRBV4-1 to TRBJ1-1, with 8 bases aligning to TRBD1. The CDR3 runs 17 residues. Germline CDR1 and CDR2: MGHRA and YSYEKL. The junction had 11 bases not matched to a gene; V was cut back by 5 bases and J by 0 bases. CDR3 protein: CASSLPGQAFMNTEAFF. The DNA for the CDR3 is TGCGCCAGCAGCTTACCGGGACAGGCCTTCATGAACACTGAAGCTTTCTTT.

V and J are TRBV25-1 and TRBJ1-4; D remains ambiguous. Germline lookup yields CDR1 MGHDK and CDR2 SYGVNS. V was shortened by 2 bases and J by 7 bases, with 14 bases between the two germline ends. The length of the CDR3 is 15 residues. The CDR3 sequence is CASSETRGMGEKLFF. DNA of the CDR3: TGTGCCAGCAGTGAAACGCGAGGGATGGGTGAAAAACTGTTTTTT.

As concerns this clone: This may be a read error, as it is one base from a much larger clone. The chain is built from TRBV6-1 and TRBJ2-3; TRBD2 matches 11 bases. The CDR3 runs to 15 residues. In germline, CDR1 is MNHNS, CDR2 SASEGT. V lost 1 base and J lost 4; bases outside the gene matches: 1. As DNA, the CDR3 is TGTGCCAGCAGTGAAGGTAGCGGGGGGGCAGATACGCAGTATTTT. Residues: CASSEGSGGADTQYF.

Concerning this clone: The same CDR3 is also encoded by other DNA sequences in this sample. J is TRBJ1-1 and V is TRBV6-5, with D unresolved. Deletions cut 4 bases from V and 3 bases from J, with 6 bases between. Per germline, CDR1 MNHEY and CDR2 SVGAGI. The CDR3 runs 12 residues. The CDR3 sequence is CASSSLYTEAFF. The CDR3 DNA follows: TGTGCCAGCAGTTCACTATACACTGAAGCTTTCTTT.

The count of this clone is one. V and J are TRBV13 and TRBJ1-2, with TRBD1 as a possible D gene (6 bases). In germline, CDR1 is PRHDT, CDR2 FYEKMQ (reference sequence). Trimming cost V 6 bases and J 7 bases, with 12 bases left between them. This CDR3 contains 12 residues. CDR3 loop: CASSPTGFGYTF. CDR3 bases: TGTGCCAGCAGTCCAACAGGGTTTGGCTACACCTTC.

This clone appeared once. The chain joins TRBV15 to TRBJ1-1; tentative D call: TRBD1 (6 bases). V was shortened by 1 base and J by 4 bases, with 13 bases between the two germline ends. Germline values: CDR1 LNHNV, CDR2 YYDKDF (reference sequence). The CDR3 loop spans 15 amino acids. This CDR3 reads CATSRVSGDLTEAFF. CDR3 in DNA: TGTGCCACCAGCAGAGTTTCAGGGGATCTCACTGAAGCTTTCTTT.

The gene calls are TRBV11-2 and TRBJ2-1; no clear D gene. Germline V gene sequence: CDR1 SGHAT, CDR2 FQNNGV. V lost 6 bases, J lost 6 bases, and 6 bases lay in between. This CDR3 has 11 amino acids. CDR3 bases: TGTGCCAGCAGGAACTTCAATGAGCAGTTCTTC. Amino acids: CASRNFNEQFF.

The genes are TRBV10-3 and TRBJ1-1; 7 bases match TRBD1. V dropped 6 bases and J dropped 1; count of bases not matched to a gene: 8. CDR3 length: 15 residues. Germline V gene data show CDR1 as ENHRY and CDR2 as SYGVKD. The CDR3 sequence: CAIRDSGGANTEAFF. As DNA, the CDR3 is TGTGCCATCAGGGACTCAGGGGGTGCGAACACTGAAGCTTTCTTT.

This clone is a singleton in its sample. The chain combines TRBV9 with TRBJ2-3; TRBD2 matches 10 bases. This CDR3 is 18 amino acids long. The V segment lost 0 bases and the J segment 1 base; nucleotides outside the gene matches: 8. Germline assignment: CDR1 SGDLS and CDR2 YYNGEE. For the CDR3, the DNA is TGTGCCAGCAGCGTAGGAGGGAGCGGGGGGGCCGGCACAGATACGCAGTATTTT. Translation gives CASSVGGSGGAGTDTQYF.

The CDR3 protein is CARSFGDISTDTQYF. The DNA of the CDR3 is TGTGCCAGAAGCTTCGGGGACATAAGCACAGATACGCAGTATTTT. J is TRBJ2-3 and V is TRBV5-3, with a tentative D call TRBD1 (6 bases). TRBV5-3 is an open reading frame, and its role is uncertain. The CDR3 consists of 15 residues. Trimming shortened V by 2 bases and J by 0 bases, and 10 bases separated the two germline ends.

The chain uses TRBV4-1 and TRBJ2-2, with D possibly TRBD2 on 5 matching bases. The V gene's germline CDR1 is MGHRA and CDR2 YSYEKL. This CDR3 spans 14 amino acids. The chain's CDR3 is CGTREHPNTGELFF. CDR3 DNA: TGCGGTACCCGGGAACACCCGAACACCGGGGAGCTGTTTTTT.

This chain connects TRBV7-9 to TRBJ1-3; TRBD1 agrees at 10 bases. There are 15 residues in the CDR3. The ends lost 8 bases at V and 3 bases at J; junction bases unmatched: 7. In germline, CDR1 is SEHNR, CDR2 FQNEAQ (reference sequence). The CDR3 bases are TGTGCCAGCCCACCGGGACAGGGGATTGGAAACACCATATATTTT. Translated: CASPPGQGIGNTIYF.

The chain combines TRBV4-1 with TRBJ1-5; D perhaps matches TRBD1 (5 bases). The CDR3 contains 15 residues. The germline V and J ends were trimmed by 3 bases and 2 bases, with 11 bases remaining between them. CDR1 is MGHRA and CDR2 is YSYEKL in the germline V gene. The CDR3, as DNA: TGCGCCAGCAGCCAGGGGGGTGGTGGCAATCAGCCCCAGCATTTT. Translating it yields CASSQGGGGNQPQHF.